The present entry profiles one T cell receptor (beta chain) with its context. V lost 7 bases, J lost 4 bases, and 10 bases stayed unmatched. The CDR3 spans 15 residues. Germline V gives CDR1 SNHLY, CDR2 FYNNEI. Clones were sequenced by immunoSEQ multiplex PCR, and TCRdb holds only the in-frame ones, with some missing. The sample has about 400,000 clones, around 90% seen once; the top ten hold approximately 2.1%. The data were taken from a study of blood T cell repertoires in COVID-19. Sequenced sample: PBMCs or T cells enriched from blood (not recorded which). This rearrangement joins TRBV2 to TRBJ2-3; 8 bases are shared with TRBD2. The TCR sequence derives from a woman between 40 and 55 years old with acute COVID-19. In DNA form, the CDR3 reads TGTGCCAGCACTCTTGATCGGGGGGGCCCAGATACGCAGTATTTT. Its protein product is CASTLDRGGPDTQYF.